A single sample is the source of the 2 T cell receptor beta chains below, sequenced in a study of identical twins. Via MiXCR, TCRdb re-called the 5' RACE reads, giving one row per CDR3 protein. The profile shows 700,000 or so distinct CDR3 sequences, 21% of them singletons. This sample was also put to use in a study of T cells expressing NK-cell markers.

Sequenced sample: PBMCs. Receptor source: a woman aged 18-29 years in good health.

This clonotype was seen only a few times. The chain combines TRBV10-3 with TRBJ2-7, with 9 bases fitting TRBD1. The V and J ends lost 6 bases and 3 bases, in that order; junction bases with no gene match: 3. Germline assignment: CDR1 ENHRY and CDR2 SYGVKD. The CDR3 sequence is 13 residues long. The CDR3 here is CAIRGQGFYEQYF. CDR3 sequence (DNA): TGTGCCATCAGGGGACAGGGTTTCTACGAGCAGTACTTC.

V and J are TRBV7-2 and TRBJ2-3, with D perhaps TRBD1 (6 bases). Trimming removed 4 bases at V and 4 bases at J, with 12 bases between. Germline V lookup: CDR1 SGHTA, CDR2 FQGNSA. The CDR3 length is 14 residues. In DNA, the CDR3 is TGTGCCAGCAGCTCCCGGGACACCCCAGATACGCAGTATTTT. Translating it yields CASSSRDTPDTQYF.